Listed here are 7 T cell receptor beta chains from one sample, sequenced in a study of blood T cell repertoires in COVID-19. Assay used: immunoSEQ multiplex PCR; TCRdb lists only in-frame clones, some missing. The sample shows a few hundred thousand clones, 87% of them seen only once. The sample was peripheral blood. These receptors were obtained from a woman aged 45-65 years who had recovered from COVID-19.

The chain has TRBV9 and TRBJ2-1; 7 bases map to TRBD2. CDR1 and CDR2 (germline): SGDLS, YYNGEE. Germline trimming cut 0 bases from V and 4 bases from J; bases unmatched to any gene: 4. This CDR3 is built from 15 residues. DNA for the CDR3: TGTGCCAGCAGCGTAGATGGCGGGAGTTACAATGAGCAGTTCTTC. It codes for CASSVDGGSYNEQFF.

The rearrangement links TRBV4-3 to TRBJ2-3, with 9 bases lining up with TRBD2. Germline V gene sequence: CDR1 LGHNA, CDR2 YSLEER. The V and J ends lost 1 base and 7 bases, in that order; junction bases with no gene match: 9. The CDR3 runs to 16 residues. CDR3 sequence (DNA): TGCGCCAGCAGCCAAGTTGCAGCGGGAGGTGCAAATACGCAGTATTTT. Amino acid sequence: CASSQVAAGGANTQYF.

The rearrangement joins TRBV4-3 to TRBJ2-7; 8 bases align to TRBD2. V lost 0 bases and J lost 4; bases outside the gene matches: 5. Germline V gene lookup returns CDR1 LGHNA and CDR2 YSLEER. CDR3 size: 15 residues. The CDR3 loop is CASSQESGGEYEQYF. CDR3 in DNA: TGCGCCAGCAGCCAAGAATCGGGGGGGGAGTACGAGCAGTACTTC.

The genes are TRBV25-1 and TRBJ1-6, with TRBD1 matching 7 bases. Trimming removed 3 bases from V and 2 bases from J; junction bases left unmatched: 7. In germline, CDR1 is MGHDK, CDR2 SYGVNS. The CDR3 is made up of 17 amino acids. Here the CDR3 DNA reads TGTGCCAGCAGTGAGGGGACAGTCCTAGCCTATAATTCACCCCTCCACTTT. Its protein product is CASSEGTVLAYNSPLHF.

Written as DNA, the CDR3 is TGCGCCAGCAGCTTTTTAATACCGGGACTAGCGGGAGGTACGAACACCGGGGAGCTGTTTTTT. This codes for CASSFLIPGLAGGTNTGELFF. The chain joins TRBV5-1 to TRBJ2-2; 15 bases agree with TRBD2. From germline, CDR1 is SGHRS and CDR2 YFSETQ. The trim removed 2 bases at V and 0 bases at J, leaving 11 bases unmatched. The CDR3 has 21 residues.

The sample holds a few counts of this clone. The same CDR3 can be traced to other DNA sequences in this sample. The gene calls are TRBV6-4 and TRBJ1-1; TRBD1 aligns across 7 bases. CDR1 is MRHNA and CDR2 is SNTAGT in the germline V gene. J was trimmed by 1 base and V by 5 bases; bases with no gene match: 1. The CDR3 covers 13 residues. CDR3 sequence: CASSRDRNTEAFF. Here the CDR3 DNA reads TGTGCCAGCAGTCGGGACAGGAACACTGAAGCTTTCTTT.

The CDR3 region is CASSSGIADTQYF. As DNA, the CDR3 is TGTGCCAGCAGCTCGGGAATAGCAGATACGCAGTATTTT. The V call is TRBV5-4, the J call TRBJ2-3; tentative D call: TRBD2 (5 bases). Trimming pared 3 bases from V and 4 bases from J, leaving 9 bases between. CDR3 length equals 13 residues. Germline V lookup: CDR1 SGHNT, CDR2 YYREEE (reference sequence).